This is a list of T cell receptor beta chains from one sample in a study of cytomegalovirus exposure and HLA in healthy donors. Assay: immunoSEQ multiplex PCR; the TCRdb copy retains only in-frame clones and omits some. The repertoire holds fewer than 250,000 clones, around 87% seen once, with under 2% in the top ten. Sequencing was carried out using PBMCs. These receptors were obtained from a woman aged 18 to 35 in good health and CMV-seronegative. Each CDR3 is given with its conserved first and last residue. A D gene is named only where the DNA matches it firmly.

d_gene,v_gene,j_gene,CDR3aa
.,TRBV2,TRBJ2-3,CASLVGGATQYF
TRBD2,TRBV7-9,TRBJ2-6,CASSGGGAGSSGANVLTF
TRBD1,TRBV19,TRBJ1-5,CASSSRQGEQHF
TRBD1,TRBV5-4,TRBJ2-3,CAIRDRGRKGTDTQYF
.,TRBV30,TRBJ2-3,CAWSVGQRGIDTQYF
.,TRBV18,TRBJ2-5,CASSPPDRETQYF
TRBD1,TRBV15,TRBJ2-7,CATSSLPGQGAYEQYF
.,TRBV10-3,TRBJ2-2,CAISESAARANTGELFF
.,TRBV6-1,TRBJ1-3,CASSETGTGNTIYF
TRBD1,TRBV5-1,TRBJ2-2,CASSLAGTGNTGELFF
.,TRBV19,TRBJ2-3,CASRATSAADTQYF
.,TRBV18,TRBJ1-5,CASSPGGYNQPQHF
TRBD1,TRBV25-1,TRBJ2-1,CASSDRTGGPYNEQFF
TRBD1,TRBV7-2,TRBJ1-6,CASRNTGLQGRYSPLHF
.,TRBV5-4,TRBJ2-7,CASSLGGTRGEQYF
.,TRBV6-1,.,CASSTLTYEQYF
TRBD2,TRBV10-3,TRBJ2-3,CAISEYGGEDTDTQYF
.,TRBV6-5,TRBJ1-4,CASSYLGTTTNEKLFF
.,TRBV6-6,TRBJ1-6,CASKPQGRSPLHF
TRBD2,TRBV5-1,TRBJ2-5,CASSPRLAGGLETQYF
.,TRBV4-2,TRBJ1-1,CASSQEPRADTEAFF
.,TRBV18,TRBJ1-2,CASSPPGQFVSLDGYTF
.,TRBV27,TRBJ2-3,CASSTRPTRTDTQYF
TRBD2,TRBV10-2,TRBJ2-7,CATEKREAYEQYF
.,TRBV11-2,TRBJ1-2,CASSSPPNSAQGVYGYTF
.,TRBV2,TRBJ2-7,CASTLVRCEQYF
.,TRBV27,TRBJ2-1,CASSLTGNNEQFF
TRBD1,TRBV7-9,TRBJ1-1,CASSLEAGGTEAFF
TRBD1,TRBV30,TRBJ1-3,CAWTRGQGRNTIYF
.,TRBV11-2,TRBJ1-5,CASSLGEGGNQPQHF
.,TRBV6-6,TRBJ2-7,CASSYIIAADSYEQYF
TRBD2,TRBV4-2,TRBJ2-1,CASSQDLAGAYNEQFF
.,TRBV7-6,TRBJ2-5,CASSLGSVETQYF
.,TRBV6-5,TRBJ2-5,CASSPRLGRGTQYF
.,TRBV30,TRBJ1-5,CAWSLGSPNQPQHF
TRBD2,TRBV30,TRBJ2-3,CASLPPPGGTQYF
.,TRBV30,TRBJ2-2,CAWTSVNTGELFF
.,TRBV7-9,TRBJ1-2,CASSLDSYPGYTF
.,TRBV11-2,TRBJ2-3,CASSLVGSDTQYF
.,TRBV7-9,TRBJ1-2,CASSSTGAASYTF
TRBD1,TRBV6-5,TRBJ1-2,CASSPGQGLDGYTF
TRBD1,TRBV19,TRBJ1-1,CASTPGQSNTEAFF
.,TRBV9,TRBJ2-1,CASSVQGSYNEQFF
.,TRBV6-1,TRBJ1-2,CASSEAGDAYGYTF
.,TRBV30,TRBJ2-5,CAWSVGGAETQYF
.,TRBV13,TRBJ2-1,CASSFRGEQFF
.,TRBV13,TRBJ2-4,CASSSVLLAKNIQYF
TRBD2,TRBV9,TRBJ2-7,CASSMGTSGRTTYEQYF
.,TRBV7-9,TRBJ1-2,CASSLGGGGYTF